This T cell receptor beta chain was recorded in a study of shared clonotypes between healthy human individuals. Overall study findings and caveats: Incomplete sequencing of sorted subsets was indicated by rarefaction despite large depth.

A note on this clone: Its specificity is unknown. Other DNA sequences from this sample encode an identical CDR3 as well.

The length of the CDR3 is 11 residues. Per the germline V gene, CDR1 is GTSNPN and CDR2 is SVGIG (reference sequence). V was trimmed by 4 bases and J by 2 bases, leaving 5 bases between them. Clones were read by immunoSEQ multiplex PCR, and TCRdb kept only the in-frame ones, dropping some. The sample includes millions of clones, around 95% of them seen just once. Sequenced material: naive CD4+ T cells sorted from blood. This sample's subset: CD45RA+ positively selected. The source of this sequence is a man aged 18 to 29 in good health. This rearrangement joins TRBV30 to TRBJ2-5, with D unresolved. The CDR3 coding sequence is TGTGCCTGGACTGCACAAGAGACCCAGTACTTC. Translation: CAWTAQETQYF. Drawing the rest from reference TRBV30 and TRBJ2-5, the complete variable domain is SQTIHQWPATLVQPVGSPLSLECTVEGTSNPNLYWYRQAAGRGLQLLFYSVGIGQISSEVPQNLSASRPQDRQFILSSKKLLLSDSGFYLCAWTAQETQYFGPGTRLLVL.